Included here is one TCR beta chain sequence, with context. Authors' analysis steps: Quantification of nucleated cells was approximated via reference gene primer amplification. Clones were sequenced by immunoSEQ multiplex PCR, and TCRdb holds only the in-frame ones, with some missing. For V, J and clone size, that table is used; D and trimming come from the DNA. The sample has around 250,000 clones, around 82% seen once. This sample was included in a study of blood T cell repertoires in COVID-19. Overall study: Samples of COVID-19 (acute and convalescent) were obtained from the United States, Italy and Spain. PBMCs, B-cell-depleted T cells, or T cells were the source of the cDNA or gDNA that made up the material.

V was pared by 3 bases and J by 3 bases, with 9 bases of the junction left unmatched. There are 17 residues in the CDR3. The V gene's germline CDR1 is SGDLS and CDR2 YYNGEE. This chain uses TRBV9 with TRBJ1-4; TRBD1 agrees at 9 bases. The receptor comes from a man older than 75 with acute or convalescent COVID-19. The sample consisted of peripheral blood. The CDR3 loop reads CASSAGQGSQANEKLFF. The CDR3 DNA reads as TGTGCCAGCAGCGCCGGACAGGGGAGTCAGGCTAATGAAAAACTGTTTTTT.